These 21 T cell receptor beta chains were sequenced from one sample in a study of T cell clones after liver transplantation. Assay: immunoSEQ multiplex PCR; the TCRdb copy retains only in-frame clones and omits some. The table records 20,000 to 30,000 clones, about 70% of them present only once. Here the sequenced sample was CD4+ T cells from blood, taken before liver transplant. Receptors were obtained from a human donor who received a liver transplant.

The J gene is TRBJ2-3, the V gene TRBV7-2; 14 nucleotides match TRBD2. The trim removed 1 base at V and 5 bases at J, leaving 11 bases unmatched. Germline loops: CDR1 SGHTA, CDR2 FQGNSA. The CDR3 sequence is 19 residues long. The CDR3: CASSLVGLAGAPRRDTQYF. CDR3 sequence (DNA): TGTGCCAGCAGCTTAGTGGGACTAGCGGGGGCCCCTAGACGAGATACGCAGTATTTT.

The rearrangement joins TRBV25-1 to TRBJ2-1; the match to TRBD2 covers 8 bases. The CDR3 is 15 amino acids. The V gene end was trimmed by 5 bases and the J gene end by 7 bases; junction bases not matched to a gene: 10. Germline loops: CDR1 MGHDK, CDR2 SYGVNS. Here the CDR3 DNA reads TGTGCCAGCAGTCCACCGGGACTAGAATGGAATGAGCAGTTCTTC. Protein sequence: CASSPPGLEWNEQFF.

The chain joins TRBV5-1 to TRBJ2-3; D possibly corresponds to TRBD1 (6 bases). The V and J ends lost 0 bases and 4 bases respectively, with 15 bases between them. Per the germline V gene, CDR1 is SGHRS and CDR2 is YFSETQ. The CDR3 length is 16 residues. CDR3 in DNA: TGCGCCAGCAGCTTGGGGCAGGGGATGGGGGCAGATACGCAGTATTTT. It is translated as CASSLGQGMGADTQYF.

By share, this clone counts as medium-sized. The rearrangement joins TRBV5-8 to TRBJ2-5; 7 nucleotides match TRBD2. The CDR3 extends over 14 amino acids. The V and J ends lost 5 bases and 5 bases, in that order; junction bases with no gene match: 9. The germline gives CDR1 SGHTS, CDR2 YDEGEE. CDR3 sequence reads: CASRKGGQGETQYF. Here the CDR3 DNA reads TGTGCCAGCAGGAAGGGAGGGCAAGGGGAGACCCAGTACTTC.

The CDR3 DNA reads TGTGCCAGCAGCGTTGGGACAGTCCAGCCCCAGCATTTT. Its protein product is CASSVGTVQPQHF. V and J are TRBV9 and TRBJ1-5; 7 bases match TRBD1. Germline V gives CDR1 SGDLS, CDR2 YYNGEE. This CDR3 comprises 13 residues. V trimming: 2 bases; J trimming: 7 bases; junction bases outside the gene matches: 3.

This clone has a single count. The chain combines TRBV11-2 with TRBJ2-6, with 10 bases identical to TRBD1. The ends lost 5 bases at V and 11 bases at J; junction bases unmatched: 12. The CDR3 is 16 residues long. Germline CDR1 SGHAT, CDR2 FQNNGV. Written as DNA, the CDR3 is TGTGCCAGCAGCCGCCGAGGGGGACAGGGGTATGACGTCCTGACTTTC. This encodes CASSRRGGQGYDVLTF.

The chain recombines TRBV11-3 with TRBJ2-7, with 9 bases matching TRBD1. With V trimmed by 1 base and J by 3 bases, 4 bases remained unmatched. The CDR3 has 15 residues. The germline V gene has CDR1 SGHNT and CDR2 YENEEA. This chain's CDR3 is CASSLGQGVDYEQYV. The CDR3 DNA reads as TGTGCCAGCAGCTTAGGACAGGGGGTTGACTACGAGCAGTACGTC.

The chain combines TRBV7-2 with TRBJ2-2; 12 bases line up with TRBD2. The germline gives CDR1 SGHTA, CDR2 FQGNSA. The length of the CDR3 is 18 residues. Losses at the gene ends were 1 base for V and 6 bases for J; bases not matched to a gene: 9. CDR3 region: CASSLVLAGGPMAGELFF. As DNA, the CDR3 is TGTGCCAGCAGCTTAGTCCTAGCGGGGGGGCCTATGGCCGGGGAGCTGTTTTTT. Variable domain in full (rest from reference TRBV7-2 and TRBJ2-2): GAGVSQSPSNKVTEKGKDVELRCDPISGHTALYWYRQSLGQGLEFLIYFQGNSAPDKSGLPSDRFSAERTGGSVSTLTIQRTQQEDSAVYLCASSLVLAGGPMAGELFFGEGSRLTVL.

This chain connects TRBV2 to TRBJ2-3, with TRBD2 matching 7 bases. Germline V CDR1 and CDR2: SNHLY, FYNNEI. The V segment lost 7 bases and the J segment 4 bases; nucleotides outside the gene matches: 8. The CDR3 consists of 14 residues. CDR3 protein: CASIMREFADTQYF. CDR3 bases: TGTGCCAGCATTATGCGGGAGTTCGCAGATACGCAGTATTTT.

The V call is TRBV18, the J call TRBJ1-1, with D perhaps matching TRBD1 (5 bases). Germline values: CDR1 KGHSH, CDR2 LQKENI. The CDR3 consists of 13 residues. V dropped 5 bases and J dropped 2 bases, with 9 bases sitting between them. CDR3 nucleotides: TGTGCCAGCTCAGAACAGGTTAACACTGAAGCTTTCTTT. Its protein product is CASSEQVNTEAFF.

This chain joins TRBV19 and TRBJ2-3; TRBD1 agrees at 7 bases. Germline values: CDR1 LNHDA, CDR2 SQIVND (reference sequence). This CDR3 has 16 amino acids. Losses at the gene ends were 6 bases for V and 1 base for J; bases not matched to a gene: 10. CDR3 bases: TGTGCCAGTAGAATCAAAGCCGGGACAGGCACAGATACGCAGTATTTT. It specifies CASRIKAGTGTDTQYF.

This clone occurred a few times. J is TRBJ1-5 and V is TRBV10-1; 10 bases are shared with TRBD1. The germline CDR1 and CDR2 sequences are WNHNN and SYGVQD (reference sequence). V lost 9 bases to trimming and J lost 9 bases; unmatched junction nucleotides: 5. The CDR3 spans 12 residues. In nucleotides, the CDR3 is TGCGCCAGTGGGACAGGGGATATGCCCCAGCATTTT. It yields the protein CASGTGDMPQHF.

The chain employs TRBV6-1 and TRBJ2-5, with D perhaps TRBD1 (6 bases). Germline CDR1 reads MNHNS; CDR2 reads SASEGT. Trimming removed 6 bases at V and 4 bases at J, with 6 bases between. This CDR3 is built from 11 residues. This chain's CDR3 is CASRQGETQYF. As DNA, the CDR3 is TGTGCCAGCAGACAGGGAGAGACCCAGTACTTC.

This sequence joins TRBV5-1 and TRBJ1-2, with D perhaps TRBD1 (6 bases). There are 12 residues in the CDR3. V was pared by 4 bases and J by 8 bases, with 12 bases between. CDR1 and CDR2 (germline): SGHRS, YFSETQ. Written as DNA, the CDR3 is TGCGCCAGCAGCACGGACAGTTTCGGCTACACCTTC. This codes for CASSTDSFGYTF.

V is TRBV18 and J is TRBJ2-3; unclear D gene. Germline V gene sequence: CDR1 KGHSH, CDR2 LQKENI. The V gene lost 2 bases and the J gene lost 2 bases, with 14 bases spanning the gap. The CDR3 has 16 residues. The CDR3 sequence: CASSPTEKRYTDTQYF. In DNA form, the CDR3 reads TGTGCCAGCTCACCAACAGAGAAACGTTACACAGATACGCAGTATTTT.

The chain employs TRBV7-8 and TRBJ2-1; TRBD2 matches at 10 bases. CDR1 is SGHVS, CDR2 FQNEAQ, per germline. V dropped 2 bases and J dropped 7; count of bases not matched to a gene: 8. This CDR3 comprises 16 residues. The CDR3 DNA reads as TGTGCCAGCAGCTTACGAGCGGGGGGGCCCGGGAATGAGCAGTTCTTC. Its translation is CASSLRAGGPGNEQFF.

The V call is TRBV7-2, the J call TRBJ2-1; TRBD2 matches at 9 bases. This CDR3 contains 16 residues. Germline V gives CDR1 SGHTA, CDR2 FQGNSA. With 0 bases clipped from V and 6 bases from J, the junction kept 6 bases outside the gene matches. As DNA, the CDR3 is TGTGCCAGCAGCTTAGCCCTGTCTAGCGGGATCAATGAGCAGTTCTTC. It translates to CASSLALSSGINEQFF.

The J gene is TRBJ1-1, the V gene TRBV5-1; TRBD1 matches 9 bases. After removal of 5 bases from V and 5 bases from J, the junction contained 7 bases not matched to a gene. The germline V gene encodes CDR1 SGHRS and CDR2 YFSETQ. This CDR3 is built from 14 residues. The CDR3 region is CASRTGGADTEAFF. CDR3 in DNA: TGCGCCAGCAGAACAGGGGGCGCAGATACTGAAGCTTTCTTT. The full variable domain, completed using reference TRBV5-1 and TRBJ1-1, is KAGVTQTPRYLIKTRGQQVTLSCSPISGHRSVSWYQQTPGQGLQFLFEYFSETQRNKGNFPGRFSGRQFSNSRSEMNVSTLELGDSALYLCASRTGGADTEAFFGQGTRLTVV.

Regarding this clone: The same CDR3 also results from other DNA sequences found in this sample. The chain is built from TRBV28 and TRBJ1-4; 9 bases line up with TRBD1. CDR1 is MDHEN and CDR2 is SYDVKM in the germline V gene. This CDR3 contains 14 residues. The J segment lost 8 bases and the V segment lost 5 bases, leaving 6 bases of the junction unmatched. CDR3 DNA sequence: TGTGCCAGCAGTAAGGGACAGGGTAGGGAAAAACTGTTTTTT. It yields the protein CASSKGQGREKLFF. The full variable domain, rest sourced from reference TRBV28 and TRBJ1-4, is DVKVTQSSRYLVKRTGEKVFLECVQDMDHENMFWYRQDPGLGLRLIYFSYDVKMKEKGDIPEGYSVSREKKERFSLILESASTNQTSMYLCASSKGQGREKLFFGSGTQLSVL.

The chain is built from TRBV27 and TRBJ2-3, with D possibly matching TRBD1 (5 bases). The CDR3 length is 16 residues. Germline loops: CDR1 MNHEY, CDR2 SMNVEV (reference sequence). V lost 4 bases to trimming and J lost 1 base, with 15 bases between them. The CDR3 DNA is TGTGCCAGCAGTTCCCCTTGGGGCTCGGGCACAGATACGCAGTATTTT. It is translated as CASSSPWGSGTDTQYF.

The V gene is TRBV11-3, the J gene TRBJ1-6; 8 nucleotides agree with TRBD1. V trimming: 5 bases; J trimming: 13 bases; junction bases outside the gene matches: 10. The CDR3 runs 14 residues. Germline values: CDR1 SGHNT, CDR2 YENEEA. The DNA for the CDR3 is TGTGCCAGCAGCCCGGGACAGGAGAATCTTCCCCTCCACTTT. Translating it yields CASSPGQENLPLHF.